This is a list of T cell receptor beta chains from one sample in a study of blood T cell repertoires in COVID-19. Clones were sequenced by immunoSEQ multiplex PCR, and TCRdb holds only the in-frame ones, with some missing. The sample gives almost 55,000 clones, more than 75% of which show up once; 25% to 30% is in the top ten. The sequenced material came from peripheral blood. These receptor sequences come from a human donor in a cohort sampled during active COVID-19. CDR3s include the opening cysteine and the closing phenylalanine or tryptophan. Fields, in order: V gene, J gene, clone size, D gene, CDR3 protein, CDR3 DNA. The D gene is left open where the match is weak. Clone size, where shown, is once, few, many, or a class for clones that have expanded.

V: TRBV28; J: TRBJ2-1; size: once; D: TRBD2; CDR3: CASSSPGLAGEDGFF; DNA: TGTGCCAGCAGCTCTCCGGGACTAGCGGGAGAAGATGGGTTCTTC
V: TRBV21-1; J: TRBJ1-1; size: NA; D: NA; CDR3: CASSKEGARNTEAFF; DNA: TGTGCCAGCAGCAAAGAGGGGGCAAGGAACACTGAAGCTTTCTTT
V: TRBV28; J: TRBJ1-1; size: NA; D: TRBD1; CDR3: CASSMNRGRGTEAFF; DNA: TGTGCCAGCAGTATGAACAGGGGGCGTGGTACTGAAGCTTTCTTT
V: TRBV28; J: TRBJ1-2; size: NA; D: NA; CDR3: CASSLGAGNYGYTF; DNA: TGTGCCAGCAGTTTAGGTGCGGGTAACTATGGCTACACCTTC
V: TRBV4-1; J: TRBJ1-4; size: NA; D: NA; CDR3: CASSFRRGAEKLFF; DNA: TGCGCCAGCAGCTTTCGTAGGGGCGCAGAAAAACTGTTTTTT
V: TRBV5-6; J: TRBJ2-2; size: NA; D: TRBD1; CDR3: CASSYTGEWFTGELFF; DNA: TGTGCCAGCAGCTATACAGGGGAATGGTTCACCGGGGAGCTGTTTTTT
V: TRBV7-2; J: TRBJ2-5; size: few; D: TRBD2; CDR3: CASSFQSSGRGETQYF; DNA: TGTGCCAGCAGCTTCCAATCCAGCGGGAGGGGGGAGACCCAGTACTTC
V: TRBV19; J: TRBJ1-5; size: NA; D: NA; CDR3: CASNRGNQPQHF; DNA: TGTGCCAGCAACAGGGGCAATCAGCCCCAGCATTTT
V: TRBV19; J: TRBJ1-1; size: once; D: NA; CDR3: CASSIRGGSNTEAFF; DNA: TGTGCCAGTAGTATCCGGGGTGGGTCGAACACTGAAGCTTTCTTT
V: TRBV4-2; J: TRBJ2-2; size: few; D: NA; CDR3: CASSQTWGGTNTGELFF; DNA: TGTGCCAGCAGCCAGACTTGGGGCGGGACCAACACCGGGGAGCTGTTTTTT
V: TRBV27; J: TRBJ2-1; size: NA; D: TRBD1; CDR3: CASSRGQGNFGRRGREQFF; DNA: TGTGCCAGCAGCCGAGGACAGGGGAATTTCGGGAGGAGGGGTCGTGAGCAGTTCTTC
V: TRBV15; J: TRBJ2-5; size: NA; D: NA; CDR3: CATTLKETQYF; DNA: TGTGCCACCACCTTAAAAGAGACCCAGTACTTC
V: TRBV7-2; J: TRBJ1-6; size: NA; D: TRBD1; CDR3: CASTRQGASDSPLHF; DNA: TGTGCCAGCACCAGACAGGGGGCGTCGGATTCACCCCTCCACTTT
V: TRBV12-2; J: TRBJ1-1; size: NA; D: NA; CDR3: CASRLGVRGPLGTEAFF; DNA: TGTGCAAGTCGCTTAGGGGTCAGGGGGCCCCTGGGGACTGAAGCTTTCTTT
V: TRBV5-1; J: TRBJ1-3; size: few; D: TRBD1; CDR3: CASSPGTERNTIYF; DNA: TGCGCCAGCAGTCCGGGGACAGAGAGAAACACCATATATTTT
V: TRBV2; J: TRBJ2-1; size: NA; D: TRBD2; CDR3: CASEAGVINEQFF; DNA: TGTGCCAGCGAAGCGGGAGTTATCAATGAGCAGTTCTTC
V: TRBV9; J: TRBJ2-3; size: NA; D: TRBD2; CDR3: CASSVAGTSSSDTQYF; DNA: TGTGCCAGCAGCGTAGCAGGGACTAGCTCCTCGGATACGCAGTATTTT
V: TRBV19; J: TRBJ1-6; size: once; D: TRBD1; CDR3: CASSSGTGKSPLHF; DNA: TGTGCCAGTAGTTCCGGGACAGGGAAATCACCCCTCCACTTT
V: TRBV10-3; J: TRBJ1-2; size: NA; D: NA; CDR3: CAISESTFKNRDGYTF; DNA: TGTGCCATCAGTGAGTCGACTTTTAAGAACAGGGATGGCTACACCTTC
V: TRBV7-9; J: TRBJ1-1; size: NA; D: NA; CDR3: CASSFAGERGTEAFF; DNA: TGTGCCAGCAGCTTCGCGGGGGAAAGGGGCACTGAAGCTTTCTTT
V: TRBV10-3; J: TRBJ2-2; size: NA; D: NA; CDR3: CAISEKWGGASELFF; DNA: TGTGCCATCAGTGAGAAGTGGGGCGGGGCCAGCGAGCTGTTTTTT
V: TRBV5-1; J: TRBJ2-7; size: NA; D: TRBD1; CDR3: CASRQGNYEQYF; DNA: TGCGCCAGCAGACAGGGGAACTACGAGCAGTACTTC
V: TRBV5-5; J: TRBJ2-7; size: NA; D: NA; CDR3: CASSFPGSSYEQYF; DNA: TGTGCCAGCAGCTTCCCAGGGTCCTCCTACGAGCAGTACTTC
V: TRBV25-1; J: TRBJ2-2; size: few; D: NA; CDR3: CASSSTKRGMRAGELFF; DNA: TGTGCCAGCAGTTCGACAAAAAGGGGGATGAGGGCCGGGGAGCTGTTTTTT
V: TRBV9; J: TRBJ1-2; size: once; D: NA; CDR3: CASRGSGGYGYTF; DNA: TGTGCCAGCAGGGGGTCGGGGGGATATGGCTACACCTTC
V: TRBV20-1; J: TRBJ1-4; size: once; D: NA; CDR3: CSAGTYEKLFF; DNA: TGCAGTGCTGGGACATATGAAAAACTGTTTTTT
V: TRBV29-1; J: TRBJ2-7; size: NA; D: NA; CDR3: CIPGVHEQYF; DNA: TGCATACCCGGGGTTCACGAGCAGTACTTC
V: TRBV6-5; J: TRBJ1-4; size: NA; D: NA; CDR3: CASSNPGHRNEKLFF; DNA: TGTGCCAGCAGTAACCCGGGACACCGGAATGAAAAACTGTTTTTT
V: TRBV5-4; J: TRBJ1-4; size: once; D: TRBD1; CDR3: CASSLEGASNEKLFF; DNA: TGTGCCAGCAGCCTCGAGGGGGCGTCGAATGAAAAACTGTTTTTT
V: TRBV10-2; J: TRBJ2-1; size: NA; D: NA; CDR3: CASSDGQRSYNEQFF; DNA: TGCGCCAGCAGTGATGGACAGCGCTCCTACAATGAGCAGTTCTTC
V: TRBV10-3; J: TRBJ1-6; size: few; D: TRBD1; CDR3: CAISEYRDSNSPLHF; DNA: TGTGCCATCAGTGAGTACCGGGACAGTAATTCACCCCTCCACTTT
V: TRBV2; J: TRBJ2-2; size: NA; D: TRBD1; CDR3: CASSYTGAGELFF; DNA: TGTGCCAGCAGTTACACAGGGGCCGGGGAGCTGTTTTTT
V: TRBV7-9; J: TRBJ2-3; size: NA; D: TRBD1; CDR3: CASSPGQGAIPDTQYF; DNA: TGTGCCAGCAGCCCAGGACAGGGGGCTATCCCAGATACGCAGTATTTT
V: TRBV6-5; J: TRBJ2-7; size: NA; D: TRBD1; CDR3: CASSYGQGAEQYF; DNA: TGTGCCAGCAGTTACGGGCAGGGGGCTGAGCAGTACTTC
V: TRBV4-1; J: TRBJ1-6; size: NA; D: TRBD1; CDR3: CASSQTPGTAKHF; DNA: TGCGCCAGCAGCCAAACCCCCGGGACAGCTAAACACTTT
V: TRBV7-2; J: TRBJ1-1; size: NA; D: NA; CDR3: CASSWGGINTEAFF; DNA: TGTGCCAGCAGCTGGGGAGGGATAAACACTGAAGCTTTCTTT
V: TRBV10-3; J: TRBJ2-3; size: NA; D: NA; CDR3: CAISEPRAAGAQYF; DNA: TGTGCCATCAGTGAGCCCCGGGCCGCAGGGGCGCAGTATTTT
V: TRBV4-2; J: TRBJ1-5; size: NA; D: NA; CDR3: CASSQNYNQPQHF; DNA: TGTGCCAGCAGCCAAAACTACAATCAGCCCCAGCATTTT
V: TRBV27; J: TRBJ2-1; size: NA; D: NA; CDR3: CASSLRVSYNEQFF; DNA: TGTGCCAGCAGTTTACGGGTCTCCTACAATGAGCAGTTCTTC
V: TRBV4-2; J: TRBJ2-2; size: NA; D: NA; CDR3: CASSQDFGAGELFF; DNA: NA
V: TRBV7-9; J: TRBJ2-1; size: NA; D: NA; CDR3: CASSFSQGQRTQFF; DNA: TGTGCCAGCAGCTTCTCCCAGGGCCAAAGAACTCAGTTCTTC
V: TRBV6-1; J: TRBJ1-2; size: NA; D: NA; CDR3: CASSERTISISRGYTF; DNA: TGTGCCAGCAGTGAAAGGACAATCAGTATCTCTCGTGGCTACACCTTC
V: TRBV12-3/TRBV12-4; J: TRBJ1-2; size: once; D: NA; CDR3: CASSYWTVGGYTF; DNA: TGTGCCAGCAGTTACTGGACAGTCGGTGGCTACACCTTC
V: TRBV6-1; J: TRBJ2-7; size: once; D: TRBD2; CDR3: CASSDVAGGPYEQYF; DNA: TGTGCCAGCAGTGACGTAGCGGGGGGGCCCTACGAGCAGTACTTC
V: TRBV5-1; J: TRBJ2-7; size: NA; D: TRBD2; CDR3: CASSITSGGLLSYEQYF; DNA: TGCGCCAGCAGCATTACATCGGGGGGGCTCCTCTCCTACGAGCAGTACTTC
V: TRBV20-1; J: TRBJ1-3; size: NA; D: NA; CDR3: CSASNQGRSGNTIYF; DNA: TGCAGTGCGAGTAACCAGGGGAGATCTGGAAACACCATATATTTT
V: TRBV11-2; J: TRBJ2-7; size: NA; D: NA; CDR3: CASSLEVGGRPYEQYF; DNA: TGTGCCAGCAGCTTAGAAGTAGGTGGGCGCCCCTACGAGCAGTACTTC
V: TRBV7-9; J: TRBJ1-2; size: NA; D: NA; CDR3: CASSIGVNNYGYTF; DNA: TGTGCCAGCAGCATCGGGGTAAACAACTATGGCTACACCTTC
V: TRBV12-5; J: TRBJ1-5; size: NA; D: NA; CDR3: CASGPGSGESYSNQPQHF; DNA: TGTGCTAGTGGCCCCGGTTCGGGGGAGAGCTATAGCAATCAGCCCCAGCATTTT
V: TRBV9; J: TRBJ2-2; size: NA; D: NA; CDR3: CASQAGQETGELFF; DNA: TGTGCCAGCCAGGCGGGGCAGGAGACCGGGGAGCTGTTTTTT
V: TRBV5-1; J: TRBJ2-7; size: NA; D: TRBD1; CDR3: CASSLSPGQGYEQYF; DNA: TGCGCCAGCAGCTTGTCACCGGGACAGGGATACGAGCAGTACTTC
V: TRBV5-1; J: TRBJ2-3; size: NA; D: TRBD1; CDR3: CASSLSGTGGAVENF; DNA: TGCGCCAGCAGCTTATCCGGGACAGGGGGCGCGGTAGAAAATTTT